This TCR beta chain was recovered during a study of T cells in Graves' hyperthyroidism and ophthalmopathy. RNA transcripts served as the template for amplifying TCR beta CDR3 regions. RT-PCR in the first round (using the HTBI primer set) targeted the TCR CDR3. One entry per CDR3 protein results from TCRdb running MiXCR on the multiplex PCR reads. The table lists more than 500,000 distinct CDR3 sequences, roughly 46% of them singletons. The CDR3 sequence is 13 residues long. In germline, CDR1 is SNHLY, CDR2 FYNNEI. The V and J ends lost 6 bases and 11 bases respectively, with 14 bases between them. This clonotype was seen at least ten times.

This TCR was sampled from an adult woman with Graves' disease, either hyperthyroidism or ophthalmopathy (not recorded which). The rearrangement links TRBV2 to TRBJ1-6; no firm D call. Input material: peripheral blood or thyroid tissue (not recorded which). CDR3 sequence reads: CASRPQATTPLHF. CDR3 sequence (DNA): TGTGCCAGCAGACCCCAGGCGACCACACCCCTCCACTTT. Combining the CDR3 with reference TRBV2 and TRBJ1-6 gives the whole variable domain EPEVTQTPSHQVTQMGQEVILRCVPISNHLYFYWYRQILGQKVEFLVSFYNNEISEKSEIFDDQFSVERPDGSNFTLKIRSTKLEDSAMYFCASRPQATTPLHFGNGTRLTVT.